The rows below give T cell receptor beta chains drawn from one sample of a study of blood T cell repertoires in COVID-19. Repertoires were generated with immunoSEQ multiplex PCR, while TCRdb's copy carries only in-frame clones and drops some. Of under 350,000 clones in the sample, around 86% were seen once. Material for sequencing was PBMCs or T cells enriched from blood (not recorded which). The receptor set was obtained from a woman aged 40 to 49 with acute COVID-19. CDR3s include the opening cysteine and the closing phenylalanine or tryptophan. D genes are given only for firm matches. A clone size is listed for some rows: how often the clone was seen (once, few, many), or a class if it is expanded.

clone_size: -
j_call: TRBJ1-1
d_call: TRBD1
v_call: TRBV5-6
cdr3_length: 14
cdr3_nt: TGTGCCAGCAGCTTGGCAGGGGGCTTGGGTGAAGCTTTCTTT
cdr3_aa: CASSLAGGLGEAFF

clone_size: -
j_call: TRBJ1-3
d_call: -
v_call: TRBV7-2
cdr3_length: 14
cdr3_nt: TGTGCCAGCAGCTTAGGAGGTCCCGGAAACACCATATATTTT
cdr3_aa: CASSLGGPGNTIYF

clone_size: -
j_call: TRBJ1-6
d_call: TRBD1
v_call: TRBV27
cdr3_length: 16
cdr3_nt: TGTGCCAGCAGTTTATTGGGTACAGGGGGTAGTTCACCCCTCCACTTT
cdr3_aa: CASSLLGTGGSSPLHF

clone_size: -
j_call: TRBJ1-5
d_call: TRBD1
v_call: TRBV7-8
cdr3_length: 21
cdr3_nt: TGTGCCAGCAGCTTAGTCTTCACCCAGGGACAGGGGGCGAATAGGGATCAGCCCCAGCATTTT
cdr3_aa: CASSLVFTQGQGANRDQPQHF

clone_size: -
j_call: TRBJ1-1
d_call: TRBD1
v_call: TRBV6-5
cdr3_length: 14
cdr3_nt: TGTGCCAGCAGTTCGACAGGGGGAAACACTGAAGCTTTCTTT
cdr3_aa: CASSSTGGNTEAFF

clone_size: -
j_call: TRBJ1-6
d_call: -
v_call: TRBV28
cdr3_length: 15
cdr3_nt: TGTGCCAGCAGTGAACCACAGGGTTATAATTCACCCCTCCACTTT
cdr3_aa: CASSEPQGYNSPLHF

clone_size: -
j_call: TRBJ2-3
d_call: -
v_call: TRBV18
cdr3_length: 16
cdr3_nt: TGTGCCAGCTCACCTCTACCTCCCGTGGGCACAGATACGCAGTATTTT
cdr3_aa: CASSPLPPVGTDTQYF

clone_size: -
j_call: TRBJ2-3
d_call: -
v_call: TRBV3-1/TRBV3-2
cdr3_length: 14
cdr3_nt: TGTGCCAGCAGCCAATCTTCGGGCACAGATACGCAGTATTTT
cdr3_aa: CASSQSSGTDTQYF

clone_size: few
j_call: TRBJ1-3
d_call: TRBD1
v_call: TRBV4-2
cdr3_length: 18
cdr3_nt: TGTGCCAGCAGCCAAGGCAAACCGGGACAGGGTTTTGGAAACACCATATATTTT
cdr3_aa: CASSQGKPGQGFGNTIYF

clone_size: -
j_call: TRBJ1-1
d_call: -
v_call: TRBV4-2
cdr3_length: 12
cdr3_nt: TGTGCCAGCAGCCAGCTGGGGGCGGGAGCTTTCTTT
cdr3_aa: CASSQLGAGAFF

clone_size: -
j_call: TRBJ1-2
d_call: -
v_call: TRBV2
cdr3_length: 15
cdr3_nt: TGTGCCAGCAGTATGGACATACCCCTGGGCTATGGCTACACCTTC
cdr3_aa: CASSMDIPLGYGYTF

clone_size: -
j_call: TRBJ2-3
d_call: TRBD2
v_call: TRBV19
cdr3_length: 16
cdr3_nt: TGTGCCAGTATGCAAGTTAGCGGGACTCGCACAGATACGCAGTATTTT
cdr3_aa: CASMQVSGTRTDTQYF

clone_size: -
j_call: TRBJ2-3
d_call: -
v_call: TRBV3-1/TRBV3-2
cdr3_length: 18
cdr3_nt: TGTGCCAGCAGCCGTCAACCCACAGGCGGAGGGAGCACAGATACGCAGTATTTT
cdr3_aa: CASSRQPTGGGSTDTQYF

clone_size: -
j_call: TRBJ2-2
d_call: TRBD2
v_call: TRBV10-3
cdr3_length: 16
cdr3_nt: TGTGCCATCAGGGGGAGTAGCGGGTCGAACACCGGGGAGCTGTTTTTT
cdr3_aa: CAIRGSSGSNTGELFF

clone_size: -
j_call: TRBJ2-2
d_call: TRBD1
v_call: TRBV6-5
cdr3_length: 16
cdr3_nt: TGTGCCAGCAGTTACGGGGACAGGGGTAACACCGGGGAGCTGTTTTTT
cdr3_aa: CASSYGDRGNTGELFF

clone_size: -
j_call: TRBJ1-6
d_call: -
v_call: TRBV7-6
cdr3_length: 16
cdr3_nt: TGTGCCAGCAGCTTAGGTCCCAGGACCTATAATTCACCCCTCCACTTT
cdr3_aa: CASSLGPRTYNSPLHF

clone_size: -
j_call: TRBJ2-5
d_call: TRBD2
v_call: TRBV18
cdr3_length: 17
cdr3_nt: TGTGCCAGCTCAGCGCTCTTGACGGGGGGGCTGCAAGAGACCCAGTACTTC
cdr3_aa: CASSALLTGGLQETQYF

clone_size: -
j_call: TRBJ1-4
d_call: -
v_call: TRBV28
cdr3_length: 12
cdr3_nt: TGTGCCACCTGTACAGGCCTTGAAAAACTGTTTTTT
cdr3_aa: CATCTGLEKLFF

clone_size: -
j_call: TRBJ2-2
d_call: TRBD1
v_call: TRBV6-1
cdr3_length: 18
cdr3_nt: TGTGCCAGCAGTGAAGGGTGGGGACAGGGGGCTTCCACCGGGGAGCTGTTTTTT
cdr3_aa: CASSEGWGQGASTGELFF

clone_size: -
j_call: TRBJ2-2
d_call: TRBD2
v_call: TRBV6-5
cdr3_length: 14
cdr3_nt: TGTGCCGTCGGGGGGGCTAAGAACACCGGGGAGCTGTTTTTT
cdr3_aa: CAVGGAKNTGELFF

clone_size: -
j_call: TRBJ2-3
d_call: TRBD1
v_call: TRBV5-4
cdr3_length: 14
cdr3_nt: TGTGCCAGCAGCGAGGGACAGGGCACAGATACGCAGTATTTT
cdr3_aa: CASSEGQGTDTQYF

clone_size: -
j_call: TRBJ2-1
d_call: TRBD2
v_call: TRBV10-3
cdr3_length: 14
cdr3_nt: TGTGCCATCAGAAAGACTAGCATTTTCGATGAGCAGTTCTTC
cdr3_aa: CAIRKTSIFDEQFF

clone_size: once
j_call: TRBJ2-7
d_call: -
v_call: TRBV5-6
cdr3_length: 17
cdr3_nt: TGTGCCAGCAGCTCAGAGGGTTGGGGAGAAATCCCCTACGAGCAGTACTTC
cdr3_aa: CASSSEGWGEIPYEQYF

clone_size: -
j_call: TRBJ2-2
d_call: TRBD2
v_call: TRBV24-1
cdr3_length: 15
cdr3_nt: TGTGCCACCAGTTCAGGCGGGAGCCTAAGCCGGGAGCTGTTTTTT
cdr3_aa: CATSSGGSLSRELFF

clone_size: -
j_call: TRBJ2-7
d_call: TRBD1
v_call: TRBV5-6
cdr3_length: 15
cdr3_nt: TGTGCCAGCAGCGCAAAAACAGGGGTCGCCTACGAGCAGTACTTC
cdr3_aa: CASSAKTGVAYEQYF

clone_size: -
j_call: TRBJ1-1
d_call: -
v_call: TRBV19
cdr3_length: 12
cdr3_nt: TGTGCCAGTAGTATAGACAGGGCTCGAGCTTTCTTT
cdr3_aa: CASSIDRARAFF

clone_size: -
j_call: TRBJ2-7
d_call: -
v_call: TRBV9
cdr3_length: 14
cdr3_nt: TGTGCCAGCAGCGTAGCGACAGGACAATACGAGCAGTACTTC
cdr3_aa: CASSVATGQYEQYF

clone_size: -
j_call: TRBJ1-6
d_call: -
v_call: TRBV19
cdr3_length: 15
cdr3_nt: TGTGCCAGTAGTGGACAGCACTCCTATAATTCACCCCTCCACTTT
cdr3_aa: CASSGQHSYNSPLHF

clone_size: -
j_call: TRBJ1-5
d_call: -
v_call: TRBV2
cdr3_length: 13
cdr3_nt: TGTGCCAGCATGTATATCAGCAATCAGCCCCAGCATTTT
cdr3_aa: CASMYISNQPQHF

clone_size: -
j_call: TRBJ1-2
d_call: TRBD1
v_call: TRBV6-5
cdr3_length: 15
cdr3_nt: TGTGCCAGCAGATGGACCGGGACAGAGAACTATGGCTACACCTTC
cdr3_aa: CASRWTGTENYGYTF

clone_size: once
j_call: TRBJ2-5
d_call: TRBD2
v_call: TRBV27
cdr3_length: 15
cdr3_nt: TGTGCCAGCAGTCCCGAGCTGGGAGGGAGTGGAGCCCAGTACTTC
cdr3_aa: CASSPELGGSGAQYF

clone_size: -
j_call: TRBJ1-3
d_call: TRBD1
v_call: TRBV9
cdr3_length: 17
cdr3_nt: TGTGCCAGCAGCGTAGTTCTGGACAGGATTTCTGGAAACACCATATATTTT
cdr3_aa: CASSVVLDRISGNTIYF

clone_size: -
j_call: TRBJ2-7
d_call: TRBD1
v_call: TRBV28
cdr3_length: 14
cdr3_nt: TGTGCCAGCAATCCGGGACAGAACTCCTACGAGCAGTACTTC
cdr3_aa: CASNPGQNSYEQYF

clone_size: -
j_call: TRBJ2-2
d_call: TRBD1
v_call: TRBV19
cdr3_length: 14
cdr3_nt: TGTGCCAGCGAGGACAGGGCGAACACCGGGGAGCTGTTTTTT
cdr3_aa: CASEDRANTGELFF

clone_size: -
j_call: TRBJ2-1
d_call: TRBD2
v_call: TRBV7-2
cdr3_length: 18
cdr3_nt: TGTGCCAGCAGCTTCGGGAGGCTAGCGGGAGGTCATGAAAATGAGCAGTTCTTC
cdr3_aa: CASSFGRLAGGHENEQFF

clone_size: -
j_call: TRBJ2-1
d_call: TRBD2
v_call: TRBV4-3
cdr3_length: 16
cdr3_nt: TGCGCCAGCAGCCTGTCTACTAGCGGGGTCCCTCATGAGCAGTTCTTC
cdr3_aa: CASSLSTSGVPHEQFF

clone_size: -
j_call: TRBJ2-5
d_call: TRBD1
v_call: TRBV28
cdr3_length: 15
cdr3_nt: TGTGCCAGCAGAGCCCCGACAGGGGGCGTTGAGACCCAGTACTTC
cdr3_aa: CASRAPTGGVETQYF

clone_size: -
j_call: TRBJ2-1
d_call: TRBD2
v_call: TRBV6-4
cdr3_length: 16
cdr3_nt: TGTGCCAGCAGTGCAGGGTCTAGCGGGGCATCCAATGAGCAGTTCTTC
cdr3_aa: CASSAGSSGASNEQFF

clone_size: -
j_call: TRBJ2-1
d_call: -
v_call: TRBV9
cdr3_length: 16
cdr3_nt: TGTGCCAGCAGCGTAGTCGGACTTAGCTCCTACAATGAGCAGTTCTTC
cdr3_aa: CASSVVGLSSYNEQFF

clone_size: few
j_call: TRBJ2-3
d_call: TRBD2
v_call: TRBV4-3
cdr3_length: 17
cdr3_nt: TGCGCCAGCAGCCGCCGGACTAGCGGGGCCACGGGGGATACGCAGTATTTT
cdr3_aa: CASSRRTSGATGDTQYF

clone_size: -
j_call: TRBJ2-3
d_call: -
v_call: TRBV5-1
cdr3_length: 16
cdr3_nt: TGCGCCAGCAGACGGGACGCGGGGGCTAGCACAGATACGCAGTATTTT
cdr3_aa: CASRRDAGASTDTQYF

clone_size: -
j_call: TRBJ2-5
d_call: -
v_call: TRBV18
cdr3_length: 12
cdr3_nt: TGTGCCAGCTCACCAAAAGAGGAGACCCAGTACTTC
cdr3_aa: CASSPKEETQYF

clone_size: -
j_call: TRBJ2-7
d_call: -
v_call: TRBV21-1
cdr3_length: 11
cdr3_nt: TGTGCCAGCACCACAGGGGGCGAGCAGTACTTC
cdr3_aa: CASTTGGEQYF

clone_size: -
j_call: TRBJ2-7
d_call: -
v_call: TRBV3-1/TRBV3-2
cdr3_length: 16
cdr3_nt: TGTGCCAGCAGCCCCCCTTGGGGGGAGGCCTCCTACGAGCAGTACTTC
cdr3_aa: CASSPPWGEASYEQYF

clone_size: -
j_call: TRBJ1-2
d_call: TRBD1
v_call: TRBV27
cdr3_length: 14
cdr3_nt: TGTGCCAGCAGTTTAGCCGGGACAGGGAAAGGCTACACCTTC
cdr3_aa: CASSLAGTGKGYTF

clone_size: -
j_call: TRBJ2-3
d_call: -
v_call: TRBV9
cdr3_length: 15
cdr3_nt: TGTGCCAGCAGCGTAGTGGACAGTTACACAGATACGCAGTATTTT
cdr3_aa: CASSVVDSYTDTQYF

clone_size: -
j_call: TRBJ1-1
d_call: TRBD1
v_call: TRBV7-2
cdr3_length: 15
cdr3_nt: TGTGCCAGCAGCCCAGGGGGGCGAGGGGTGTCCGGTGCTTTCTTT
cdr3_aa: CASSPGGRGVSGAFF

clone_size: -
j_call: TRBJ2-7
d_call: TRBD2
v_call: TRBV18
cdr3_length: 14
cdr3_nt: TGTGCCAGCTCACAGAGCGGGGGCTCCTACGAGCAGTACTTC
cdr3_aa: CASSQSGGSYEQYF

clone_size: -
j_call: TRBJ2-7
d_call: TRBD2
v_call: TRBV4-2
cdr3_length: 16
cdr3_nt: TGTGCCAGCAGCCAAGATGGGGCGGGACTAGCGTACGAGCAGTACTTC
cdr3_aa: CASSQDGAGLAYEQYF

clone_size: -
j_call: TRBJ1-2
d_call: -
v_call: TRBV21-1
cdr3_length: 19
cdr3_nt: TGTGCCAGCAGAGAAGGGACAGGGGGTGGTGGGGAAACTAACTATGGCTACACCTTC
cdr3_aa: CASREGTGGGGETNYGYTF

clone_size: -
j_call: TRBJ2-7
d_call: -
v_call: TRBV19
cdr3_length: 14
cdr3_nt: TGTGCCAGTAGCGCCGGGACACCGTCCTACGAGCAGTACTTC
cdr3_aa: CASSAGTPSYEQYF

clone_size: -
j_call: TRBJ1-5
d_call: -
v_call: TRBV6-5
cdr3_length: 11
cdr3_nt: TGTGCCAGCAGGTTGACAGACTCCCAGCATTTT
cdr3_aa: CASRLTDSQHF

clone_size: -
j_call: TRBJ2-4
d_call: TRBD1
v_call: TRBV3-1/TRBV3-2
cdr3_length: 16
cdr3_nt: TGTGCCAGCAGTCCTTCCGGGACAGGGGTAGAGGACATTCAGTACTTC
cdr3_aa: CASSPSGTGVEDIQYF